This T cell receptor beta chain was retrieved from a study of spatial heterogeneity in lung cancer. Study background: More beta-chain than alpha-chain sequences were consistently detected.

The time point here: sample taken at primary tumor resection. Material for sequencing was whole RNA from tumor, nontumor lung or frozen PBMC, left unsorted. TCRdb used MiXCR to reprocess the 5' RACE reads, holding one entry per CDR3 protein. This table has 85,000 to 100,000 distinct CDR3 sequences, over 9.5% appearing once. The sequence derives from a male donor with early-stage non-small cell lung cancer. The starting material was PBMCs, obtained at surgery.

The CDR3 coding sequence is TGTGCCAGCAGCCAAGACGGGGGGATCAACACTGAAGCTTTCTTT. Its translation: CASSQDGGINTEAFF. This chain connects TRBV3-1 to TRBJ1-1, with D possibly TRBD1 on 5 matching bases. The ends were cut back, 0 bases at V and 2 bases at J, with 10 bases in the middle. The germline V gene has CDR1 LGHDT and CDR2 YNNKEL (reference sequence). This CDR3 has 15 residues.